This TCR beta chain was captured by sequencing in a study of blood T cell repertoires in COVID-19 (dated by TCRdb to the early 2020s). Regarding the complete study: Samples from collaborators originated in the United States, Italy and Spain and spanned both the acute and convalescent phases of COVID-19. A freely available public database, intended as a resource for researchers studying the immune response to SARS-CoV-2, is where the repertoires were released. Samples were obtained from the ongoing ImmuneRACE study (first 160 participants) and from 1,200 or so subjects provided by 6 global collaborators. Deeply sampled blood TCRbeta repertoires from subjects exposed to, actively infected with, or recovered from COVID-19 were included in the dataset. The prospective study material was composed of cDNA or gDNA derived from T cells, B-cell-depleted T cells, or PBMCs. HLA class I and class II types, where available, came from metadata supplied by the sample provider rather than from assay-based typing. Sample metadata almost always included a de-identified subject ID, COVID-19 status, age in years and sex. Broad study findings and their caveats: The quantity of clinical and demographic metadata differed by source and by participant and was supplied without curation.

TCRbeta CDR3 regions were amplified from genomic DNA by means of the immunoSEQ Assay, a bias-controlled multiplex PCR. On the authors' methods: The number of nucleated cells in each sample was estimated by amplification of reference gene primers within the assay. To quantify the absolute abundance of each unique TCRbeta CDR3 rearrangement, sequence reads were collapsed and filtered. For each sample, productive Simpson clonality was calculated as the square root of Simpson's diversity index over productive rearrangements. TCRdb re-hosts the immuneACCESS table, in-frame sequences only. Its copies lack some clones; in the studies checked, an unresolved V gene accounts for under half of them, and the cause for the rest is not known. V and J calls and clone size are copied from that table; D and trimming were computed from the DNA. The sample has 140,000 to 150,000 clones on record, around 83% of them singletons. The ten largest clones represent about 2.5% of the sample.

The collaborating institutions used their own protocols to collect whole blood in K2EDTA tubes. For TCRbeta analysis, collaborator samples were shipped as frozen whole blood, as isolated PBMCs, or as DNA extracted from either sample type. About this clone itself: Which antigen it targets is not known. Base qualities are not provided; no much larger clone lies one nucleotide away.

Trimming leaves V shorter by 4 bases and J shorter by 4 bases, with the junction holding 3 bases beyond the gene matches. The CDR3 numbers 14 residues from cysteine through phenylalanine. Just CDR3 DNA is preserved here, 42 bases in frame from base 1. In the germline V gene, CDR1 corresponds to ENHRY and CDR2 to SYGVKD. The rearranged segments are TRBV10-3 and TRBJ1-1, and 10 junctional nucleotides match TRBD1. Material: peripheral blood. This clonotype was sampled from a human donor with acute or convalescent COVID-19. The donor label of this sample is uncertain. The DNA sequence is as follows: TGTGCCATCAGTGGGGACAGGGGAGGCACTGAAGCTTTCTTT. It codes for CAISGDRGGTEAFF.